This T cell receptor (beta chain) was sequenced during a study of blood T cell repertoires in COVID-19. The wider study: Donors in the United States, Italy and Spain gave samples during acute or convalescent COVID-19. Sources were T cells, B-cell-depleted T cells, or PBMCs; the material itself was cDNA or gDNA.

The CDR3 has 14 residues. With V trimmed by 3 bases and J by 2 bases, 3 bases remained unmatched. The germline V gene has CDR1 SQVTM and CDR2 ANQGSEA. Per the original methods: The assay estimated nucleated cells by amplifying reference gene primers. Assay: immunoSEQ multiplex PCR; the TCRdb copy retains only in-frame clones and omits some. V, J and clone size reflect that table, while D and trimming were determined from the DNA. The table shows under 200,000 clones, with just under 85% occurring only once. The sequenced material came from peripheral blood. This sequence was found in a woman older than 75 with COVID-19, enrolled during active disease. The chain carries TRBV29-1 and TRBJ2-5, with 10 bases aligning to TRBD1. CDR3 nucleotides: TGCAGCGTTGAGGGACAGGGGCTACAAGAGACCCAGTACTTC. Amino acid sequence: CSVEGQGLQETQYF.